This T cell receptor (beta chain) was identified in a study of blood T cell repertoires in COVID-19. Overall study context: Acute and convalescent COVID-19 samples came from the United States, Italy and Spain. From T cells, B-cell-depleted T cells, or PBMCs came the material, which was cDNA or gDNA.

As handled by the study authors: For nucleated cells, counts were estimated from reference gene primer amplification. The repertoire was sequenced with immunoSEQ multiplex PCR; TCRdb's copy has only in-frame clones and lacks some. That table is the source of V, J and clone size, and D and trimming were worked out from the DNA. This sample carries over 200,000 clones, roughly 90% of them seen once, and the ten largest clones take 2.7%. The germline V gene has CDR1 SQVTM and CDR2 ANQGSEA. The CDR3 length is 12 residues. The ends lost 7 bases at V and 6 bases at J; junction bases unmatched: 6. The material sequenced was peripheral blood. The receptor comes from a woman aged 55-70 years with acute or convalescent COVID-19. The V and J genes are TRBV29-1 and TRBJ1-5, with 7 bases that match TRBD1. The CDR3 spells CSDQTGSQPQHF. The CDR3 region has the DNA TGCAGCGACCAGACAGGGAGTCAGCCCCAGCATTTT. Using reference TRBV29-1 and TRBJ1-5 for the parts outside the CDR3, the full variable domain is SAVISQKPSRDICQRGTSLTIQCQVDSQVTMMFWYRQQPGQSLTLIATANQGSEATYESGFVIDKFPISRPNLTFSTLTVSNMSPEDSSIYLCSDQTGSQPQHFGDGTRLSIL.